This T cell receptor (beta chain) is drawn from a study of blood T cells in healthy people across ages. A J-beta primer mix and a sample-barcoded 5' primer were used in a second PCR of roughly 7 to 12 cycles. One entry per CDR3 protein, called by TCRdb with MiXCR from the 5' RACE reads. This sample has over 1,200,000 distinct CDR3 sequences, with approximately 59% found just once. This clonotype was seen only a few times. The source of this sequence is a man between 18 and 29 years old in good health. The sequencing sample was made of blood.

The CDR3 spells CASGHGGEQYF. CDR3 sequence (DNA): TGCGCCAGCGGCCACGGAGGCGAGCAGTACTTC. The rearrangement links TRBV5-1 to TRBJ2-7; D perhaps matches TRBD2 (5 bases). The CDR3 contains 11 residues. V lost 7 bases to trimming and J lost 6 bases, with 11 bases between them. In germline, CDR1 is SGHRS, CDR2 YFSETQ.